The T cell receptor (beta chain) under discussion was sequenced for a study of beta chain features in type 1 diabetes. Study-level points and caveats: Diminished insertions and augmented deletions at VDJ junctions characterized type 1 diabetes patients. Patients' naive, central memory and regulatory TCRB repertoires appeared more alike than those of healthy donors.

Germline CDR1 and CDR2: SGHDN and FVKESK. V lost 6 bases and J lost 4; bases outside the gene matches: 4. The CDR3 spans 14 residues. With respect to this clone: Its antigen is not known.

Reverse transcription of all isolated RNA meant that expressed TCRB transcripts were sequenced. Sequenced by immunoSEQ multiplex PCR; TCRdb stores in-frame clones only, minus some. In the table there are some 150,000 clones, approximately 12% of which are singletons. This chain uses TRBV14 with TRBJ2-5; 11 positions agree with TRBD2. This receptor was identified in a man younger than 30 in good health. What was sequenced was central memory CD4+ T cells from blood. The CDR3 DNA sequence: TGTGCCAGCAGTCCTAGCGGGGGGCTAGAGACCCAGTACTTC. Its translation: CASSPSGGLETQYF.